This T cell receptor beta chain is drawn from a study of blood T cell repertoires in COVID-19 (dated by TCRdb to about 2020). Regarding the complete study: Collaborator samples came from the United States, Italy and Spain and covered acute and convalescent phases of COVID-19. Sample metadata almost always included a de-identified subject ID, COVID-19 status, age in years and sex. HLA class I and class II types, where available, came from metadata supplied by the sample provider rather than from assay-based typing. The material from the prospective study consisted of cDNA or gDNA derived from T cells, B-cell-depleted T cells, or PBMCs. The samples were drawn from the first 160 participants of the ongoing ImmuneRACE study and from 950 to 1,500 subjects provided by 6 global collaborators. A freely available public database, intended as a resource for researchers studying the immune response to SARS-CoV-2, is where the repertoires were released. The dataset comprised deeply sampled blood TCRbeta repertoires from subjects exposed to, actively infected with, or recovered from COVID-19.

TCRbeta CDR3 regions were amplified from genomic DNA by means of the immunoSEQ Assay, a bias-controlled multiplex PCR. For the original study's pipeline: Nucleated cell counts per sample were estimated from amplification of reference gene primers within the assay. Sequence reads were collapsed and filtered to measure the absolute abundance of every unique TCRbeta CDR3 rearrangement. For each sample, productive Simpson clonality was calculated as the square root of Simpson's diversity index over productive rearrangements. Imported from immuneACCESS, the table was reduced by TCRdb to in-frame sequences with V and J called. These copies leave out some clones; in studies compared against another copy, an unresolved V gene accounts for under half, and the cause of the remainder is not known. The DNA was the basis for D and trimming; V, J and clone size are from that table. Counted in this sample were roughly 94,000 clones; 70% to 85% of them appeared once. Jointly, the top ten make up more than 20% of the sample.

Results the study describes overall, beyond this receptor: How much clinical and demographic metadata was included differed by source and by participant, and the metadata was provided uncurated.

A note on this clone: Which antigen it targets is not known. Base-call qualities are not available, and no considerably larger clone is one nucleotide away.

Collaborating institutions collected whole blood in K2EDTA tubes following their own protocols. Collaborator samples were shipped for TCRbeta analysis as frozen whole blood, isolated PBMCs, or DNA extracted from either sample type. CDR1 and CDR2 are drawn from the germline V gene: KGHSH, LQKENI. V sheds 2 bases and J sheds 15 bases, leaving 20 bases between their ends. The cysteine opens and the phenylalanine closes a CDR3 of 14 amino acids. Solely the CDR3 DNA is kept, with 42 bases framed from the first base. This sequence was found in a man between 60 and 70 years old with acute or convalescent COVID-19. The sample comprised peripheral blood. This chain joins TRBV18 to TRBJ2-1; possibly the D gene is TRBD2, per 6 matching bases. The CDR3 region reads CASSPSGLNRTRFF. The DNA is TGTGCCAGCTCACCATCGGGACTCAACCGGACTCGGTTCTTC.